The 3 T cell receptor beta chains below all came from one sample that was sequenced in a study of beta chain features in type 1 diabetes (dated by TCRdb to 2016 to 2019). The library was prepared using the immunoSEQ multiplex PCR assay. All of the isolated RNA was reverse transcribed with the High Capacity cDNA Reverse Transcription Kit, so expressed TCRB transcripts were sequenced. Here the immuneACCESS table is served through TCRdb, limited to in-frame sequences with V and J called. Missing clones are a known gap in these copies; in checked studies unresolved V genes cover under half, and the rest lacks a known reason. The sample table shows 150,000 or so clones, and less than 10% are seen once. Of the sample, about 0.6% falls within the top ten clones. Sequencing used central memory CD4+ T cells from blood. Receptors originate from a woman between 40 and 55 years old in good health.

The CDR3 DNA reads as TGCGCCAGCAGCTGGGACCTTACTAGCGGGGGGGCCTACAATGAGCAGTTCTTC. Its protein is CASSWDLTSGGAYNEQFF. The V and J genes are TRBV5-1 and TRBJ2-1; 13 nucleotides align to TRBD2. The CDR3 consists of 18 residues. Germline CDR1 is SGHRS and CDR2 is YFSETQ. The V and J ends lost 3 bases and 2 bases, in that order; junction bases with no gene match: 8.

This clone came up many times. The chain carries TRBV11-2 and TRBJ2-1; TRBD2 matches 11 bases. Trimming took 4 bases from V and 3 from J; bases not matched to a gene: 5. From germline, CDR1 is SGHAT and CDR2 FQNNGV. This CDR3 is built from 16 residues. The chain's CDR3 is CASSYRLAGIYNEQFF. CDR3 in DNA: TGTGCCAGCAGCTATCGACTAGCGGGGATCTACAATGAGCAGTTCTTC. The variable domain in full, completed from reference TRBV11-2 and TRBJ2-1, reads EAGVAQSPRYKIIEKRQSVAFWCNPISGHATLYWYQQILGQGPKLLIQFQNNGVVDDSQLPKDRFSAERLKGVDSTLKIQPAKLEDSAVYLCASSYRLAGIYNEQFFGPGTRLTVL.

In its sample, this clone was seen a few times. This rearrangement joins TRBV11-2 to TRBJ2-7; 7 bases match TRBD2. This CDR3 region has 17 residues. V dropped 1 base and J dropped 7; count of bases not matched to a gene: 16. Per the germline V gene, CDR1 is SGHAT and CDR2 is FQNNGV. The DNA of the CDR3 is TGTGCCAGCAGCTTAGGTATGGGGGACTACCTCCGGAAAGAGCAGTACTTC. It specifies CASSLGMGDYLRKEQYF.